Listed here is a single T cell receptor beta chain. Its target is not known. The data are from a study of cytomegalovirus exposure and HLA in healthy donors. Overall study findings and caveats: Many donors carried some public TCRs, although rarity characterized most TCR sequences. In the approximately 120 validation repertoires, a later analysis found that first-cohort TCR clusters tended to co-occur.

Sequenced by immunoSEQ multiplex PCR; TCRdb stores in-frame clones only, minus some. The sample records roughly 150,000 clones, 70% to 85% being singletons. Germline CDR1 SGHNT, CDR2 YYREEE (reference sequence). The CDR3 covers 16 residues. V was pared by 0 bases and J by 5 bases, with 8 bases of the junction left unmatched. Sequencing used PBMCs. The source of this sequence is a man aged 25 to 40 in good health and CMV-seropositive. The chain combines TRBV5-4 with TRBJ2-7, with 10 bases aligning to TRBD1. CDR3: CASSLAGQGLSHEQYF. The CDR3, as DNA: TGTGCCAGCAGCTTGGCGGGACAGGGGTTATCCCACGAGCAGTACTTC. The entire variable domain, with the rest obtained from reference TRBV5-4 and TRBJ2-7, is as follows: ETGVTQSPTHLIKTRGQQVTLRCSSQSGHNTVSWYQQALGQGPQFIFQYYREEENGRGNFPPRFSGLQFPNYSSELNVNALELDDSALYLCASSLAGQGLSHEQYFGPGTRLTVT.